The 29 T cell receptor beta chains reported below all come from one sample, sequenced in a study of blood T cell repertoires in COVID-19. Assay: immunoSEQ multiplex PCR; the TCRdb copy retains only in-frame clones and omits some. The sample contains about 170,000 clones, around 85% of which appear only once. Sample: peripheral blood. These receptors all stem from a woman aged 60-75 years with COVID-19, enrolled during active disease.

This chain uses TRBV15 with TRBJ2-7; D is ambiguous. The CDR3 extends over 13 amino acids. Germline V CDR1 and CDR2: LNHNV, YYDKDF (reference sequence). The ends were cut back, 6 bases at V and 1 base at J, with 10 bases in the middle. The CDR3 loop reads CATRSQPSYEQYF. CDR3 sequence (DNA): TGTGCCACCAGGTCACAGCCTTCCTACGAGCAGTACTTC. The variable domain in full, with the rest retrieved from reference TRBV15 and TRBJ2-7, is DAMVIQNPRYQVTQFGKPVTLSCSQTLNHNVMYWYQQKSSQAPKLLFHYYDKDFNNEADTPDNFQSRRPNTSFCFLDIRSPGLGDTAMYLCATRSQPSYEQYFGPGTRLTVT.

On this clone itself: The sample holds other DNA sequences that translate to the same CDR3. The J gene is TRBJ1-2, the V gene TRBV12-3 or TRBV12-4; the D gene is possibly TRBD1 (6 bases). V gave up 6 bases and J gave up 2 bases, with 10 bases separating them. The CDR3 is made up of 13 amino acids. This chain's CDR3 is CASSPGQNYGYTF. Here the CDR3 DNA reads TGTGCCAGCAGCCCTGGACAGAACTATGGCTACACCTTC.

The DNA for the CDR3 is TGTGCCAGCAGCCCGGGACTAGCGGGAGTTAAAGGGGAGACCCAGTACTTC. This encodes CASSPGLAGVKGETQYF. The chain carries TRBV9 and TRBJ2-5, with 14 bases that match TRBD2. Germline-derived CDR1 and CDR2 are SGDLS and YYNGEE. This CDR3 region has 17 residues. After removal of 4 bases from V and 5 bases from J, the junction contained 10 bases not matched to a gene.

This clone was detected only once. The CDR3 DNA sequence: TGCGCCAGCAGCCAAGTAGGAGCTAACTATGGCTACACCTTC. Protein product: CASSQVGANYGYTF. The chain links TRBV4-3 to TRBJ1-2, with D unresolved. The CDR3 is 14 residues long. Germline lookup yields CDR1 LGHNA and CDR2 YSLEER. V gave up 1 base and J gave up 0 bases, with 6 bases separating them.

This clone has just a few counts. The genes are TRBV6-6 and TRBJ2-2; TRBD1 matches at 8 bases. Germline V gives CDR1 MNHNY, CDR2 SVGAGI (reference sequence). The CDR3 is 16 residues long. V shed 5 bases, J shed 2 bases, and the junction held 7 bases outside the gene matches. The CDR3 region is CASSTTGQGNTGELFF. The DNA for the CDR3 is TGTGCCAGCAGTACCACCGGACAGGGAAACACCGGGGAGCTGTTTTTT.

This clone was recorded only once. The gene calls are TRBV28 and TRBJ2-7; 8 bases fit TRBD1. J gave up 6 bases and V 1 base, and 5 bases lay outside the gene matches. Germline CDR1 reads MDHEN; CDR2 reads SYDVKM. This CDR3 has 14 amino acids. CDR3 amino acids: CASSLLDRVGEQYF. The DNA of the CDR3 is TGTGCCAGCAGTTTATTGGACAGGGTAGGCGAGCAGTACTTC. The full variable domain, completed using reference TRBV28 and TRBJ2-7, is DVKVTQSSRYLVKRTGEKVFLECVQDMDHENMFWYRQDPGLGLRLIYFSYDVKMKEKGDIPEGYSVSREKKERFSLILESASTNQTSMYLCASSLLDRVGEQYFGPGTRLTVT.

The chain employs TRBV2 and TRBJ2-1, with D possibly matching TRBD2 (5 bases). Trimming took 6 bases from V and 3 from J, leaving 9 bases between them. The CDR3 runs to 13 residues. Germline CDR1 SNHLY, CDR2 FYNNEI. This chain's CDR3 is CASRYGLYNEQFF. For the CDR3, the DNA is TGTGCCAGCAGATACGGACTCTACAATGAGCAGTTCTTC. Filled out from reference TRBV2 and TRBJ2-1, the complete variable domain reads EPEVTQTPSHQVTQMGQEVILRCVPISNHLYFYWYRQILGQKVEFLVSFYNNEISEKSEIFDDQFSVERPDGSNFTLKIRSTKLEDSAMYFCASRYGLYNEQFFGPGTRLTVL.

The chain is built from TRBV5-1 and TRBJ1-4; D gene unclear. The V end lost 1 base, the J end lost 0 bases, and 10 bases lay between the germline ends. Germline V gene lookup returns CDR1 SGHRS and CDR2 YFSETQ. The CDR3 has 16 residues. The chain's CDR3 is CASSLFTSATNEKLFF. For the CDR3, the DNA is TGCGCCAGCAGCTTGTTTACATCTGCAACTAATGAAAAACTGTTTTTT. The whole variable domain, remainder taken from reference TRBV5-1 and TRBJ1-4, is KAGVTQTPRYLIKTRGQQVTLSCSPISGHRSVSWYQQTPGQGLQFLFEYFSETQRNKGNFPGRFSGRQFSNSRSEMNVSTLELGDSALYLCASSLFTSATNEKLFFGSGTQLSVL.

V usage is TRBV12-2 and J usage is TRBJ1-5; the DNA was not compared with TRBD1, the D call given in the table. TRBV12-2 is listed as a pseudogene. This CDR3 region has 17 residues. The CDR3 sequence: CASRSPLQGPFDQPQHF. CDR3 bases: TGTGCAAGTCGCTCCCCCCTGCAGGGGCCCTTCGATCAGCCCCAGCATTTT.

V and J are TRBV9 and TRBJ2-2; maybe TRBD1 (5 bases). CDR3 size: 17 residues. V lost 8 bases and J 2 bases, leaving 22 bases between the germline ends. Looked up from germline, CDR1 is SGDLS and CDR2 is YYNGEE. For the CDR3, the DNA is TGTGCCAGGACCCAGGGCCTGGATCCCTACAACACCGGGGAGCTGTTTTTT. Its translation is CARTQGLDPYNTGELFF.

V gene TRBV6-2 or TRBV6-3 combines with J gene TRBJ1-6; no reliable D call. Germline V CDR1 and CDR2: MNHEY, SVGEGT. The germline V and J ends were trimmed by 5 bases and 6 bases, with 8 bases remaining between them. CDR3 length: 13 residues. The CDR3 spells CASSRNGNSPLHF. The CDR3 DNA sequence: TGTGCCAGCAGTCGCAACGGTAATTCACCCCTCCACTTT.

CDR3 coding DNA: TGTGCCACCAGCAGAGTTCAGGGAATAACTAGCAATCAGCCCCAGCATTTT. This codes for CATSRVQGITSNQPQHF. The V and J genes are TRBV15 and TRBJ1-5, with a weak D call TRBD1 (5 bases). This CDR3 has 17 amino acids. Trimming took off 1 base at V and 0 bases at J, with 13 bases between the two ends. Germline V gene lookup returns CDR1 LNHNV and CDR2 YYDKDF (reference sequence).

This sequence joins TRBV25-1 and TRBJ1-1; tentatively, D is TRBD1 (6 bases). The V and J ends lost 7 bases and 2 bases respectively, with 14 bases between them. CDR1 and CDR2 from the germline V gene are MGHDK and SYGVNS. This CDR3 has 14 residues. The CDR3, as DNA: TGTGCCAGCACTGGGGCAGGGGCCAACACTGAAGCTTTCTTT. As protein: CASTGAGANTEAFF.

This clone was seen only a few times. The chain has TRBV4-2 and TRBJ1-2; 8 bases agree with TRBD1. The CDR3 length is 16 residues. Germline lookup yields CDR1 LGHNA and CDR2 YNFKEQ. After removal of 1 base from V and 2 bases from J, the junction contained 6 bases not matched to a gene. The CDR3 nucleotides are TGTGCCAGCAGCCAAGTGGACAGGGAAAGGAACTATGGCTACACCTTC. It encodes CASSQVDRERNYGYTF.

The chain employs TRBV5-1 and TRBJ2-1, with 8 nucleotides matching TRBD2. Trimming at V came to 1 base and at J to 2 bases, leaving 2 bases not matched to a gene. The CDR3 extends over 15 amino acids. The germline V gene encodes CDR1 SGHRS and CDR2 YFSETQ. CDR3 in amino acids: CASSLYSGTYNEQFF. For the CDR3, the DNA is TGCGCCAGCAGCTTGTATAGCGGGACCTACAATGAGCAGTTCTTC.

This chain links TRBV29-1 with TRBJ1-3, with unresolved D. Looked up from germline, CDR1 is SQVTM and CDR2 is ANQGSEA. This CDR3 is 13 amino acids long. Trimming cost V 4 bases and J 0 bases, with 7 bases left between them. CDR3: CSVAVFSGNTIYF. The CDR3 DNA is TGCAGCGTTGCAGTTTTCTCTGGAAACACCATATATTTT.

This clone was observed once. CDR3: CASSQDLGIYSGNTIYF. DNA for the CDR3: TGTGCCAGCAGCCAAGACTTGGGCATATACTCTGGAAACACCATATATTTT. The chain uses TRBV4-2 and TRBJ1-3; D is unclear. Between the trimmed V and J ends, which lost 0 bases and 0 bases, there was a span of 12 bases. The CDR3 has 17 residues. Per the germline V gene, CDR1 is LGHNA and CDR2 is YNFKEQ.

J is TRBJ1-4 and V is TRBV4-2; TRBD1 is a possible D gene (6 bases). Germline loops: CDR1 LGHNA, CDR2 YNFKEQ. The V gene lost 2 bases and the J gene lost 7 bases, with 11 bases spanning the gap. The CDR3 runs to 14 residues. The CDR3 coding sequence is TGTGCCAGCAGCCAAACAGGGAGGGGTGAAAAACTGTTTTTT. Translation gives CASSQTGRGEKLFF.

V gene TRBV19 combines with J gene TRBJ1-1; 8 bases are a match to TRBD1. CDR1 is LNHDA, CDR2 SQIVND, per germline (reference sequence). The V gene end was trimmed by 1 base and the J gene end by 1 base; junction bases not matched to a gene: 2. The CDR3 length is 15 residues. CDR3 region: CASSIVGTGNTEAFF. The DNA for the CDR3 is TGTGCCAGTAGTATAGTCGGGACAGGGAACACTGAAGCTTTCTTT.

This clone was seen a handful of times. The gene calls are TRBV5-6 and TRBJ2-7; 7 bases are shared with TRBD1. The length of the CDR3 is 13 residues. Germline loops: CDR1 SGHDT, CDR2 YYEEEE. Trimming took 4 bases from V and 4 from J; bases not matched to a gene: 5. In DNA form, the CDR3 reads TGTGCCAGCAGCGGCACGACAGGGTACGAGCAGTACTTC. Its translation: CASSGTTGYEQYF. Combining the CDR3 with reference TRBV5-6 and TRBJ2-7 gives the whole variable domain DAGVTQSPTHLIKTRGQQVTLRCSPKSGHDTVSWYQQALGQGPQFIFQYYEEEERQRGNFPDRFSGHQFPNYSSELNVNALLLGDSALYLCASSGTTGYEQYFGPGTRLTVT.

The V call is TRBV15, the J call TRBJ1-6, with a possible D match to TRBD1 (5 bases). The CDR3 is 18 amino acids. Germline-derived CDR1 and CDR2 are LNHNV and YYDKDF (reference sequence). Trimming took 7 bases from V and 0 from J, leaving 19 bases between them. The CDR3 nucleotides read TGTGCCACCAAGGAGGGGCAGACGTTAAGCTCCTATAATTCACCCCTCCACTTT. It yields the protein CATKEGQTLSSYNSPLHF.

The chain combines TRBV30 with TRBJ1-5, with 7 bases that match TRBD1. Germline CDR1 GTSNPN, CDR2 SVGIG (reference sequence). The CDR3 has 13 amino acids. After removal of 5 bases from V and 6 bases from J, the junction contained 7 bases not matched to a gene. The CDR3 bases are TGTGCCTGGGCCAACAGGGGTAGTCAGCCCCAGCATTTT. Its translation is CAWANRGSQPQHF. Drawing the rest from reference TRBV30 and TRBJ1-5, the complete variable domain is SQTIHQWPATLVQPVGSPLSLECTVEGTSNPNLYWYRQAAGRGLQLLFYSVGIGQISSEVPQNLSASRPQDRQFILSSKKLLLSDSGFYLCAWANRGSQPQHFGDGTRLSIL.

The CDR3 protein is CASSQEGIAGQAEQFF. In DNA form, the CDR3 reads TGCGCCAGCAGCCAAGAAGGGATAGCGGGACAAGCTGAGCAGTTCTTC. The chain couples TRBV4-1 to TRBJ2-1; 8 bases are shared with TRBD2. Germline V lookup: CDR1 MGHRA, CDR2 YSYEKL. The CDR3 has 16 amino acids. V shed 0 bases and J 9 bases; nucleotides not matched to a gene: 10.

V usage is TRBV7-3 and J usage is TRBJ1-2; 9 positions agree with TRBD1. V lost 5 bases and J lost 2; bases outside the gene matches: 6. This CDR3 comprises 15 residues. Germline CDR1 is SGHTA and CDR2 is FQGTGA. DNA of the CDR3: TGTGCCAGCAGCCGGACGGACAGGGGCAACTATGGCTACACCTTC. This sequence encodes CASSRTDRGNYGYTF.

This clone was observed a single time. This chain links TRBV6-1 with TRBJ1-2; D perhaps matches TRBD1 (5 bases). The CDR3 runs to 13 residues. Germline CDR1 MNHNS, CDR2 SASEGT. With 1 base removed from V and 7 bases from J, the gap between germline ends came to 10 bases. The CDR3 nucleotides read TGTGCCAGCAGTGAAGGCGGGGGGATTGGCTACACCTTC. This translates into CASSEGGGIGYTF.

The sample holds one count of this clone. This chain joins TRBV7-9 and TRBJ2-7, with D unclear. Germline V gene sequence: CDR1 SEHNR, CDR2 FQNEAQ (reference sequence). The CDR3 has 14 residues. Trimming removed 1 base at V and 3 bases at J, with 10 bases between. DNA of the CDR3: TGTGCCAGCAGCTTAGGACTCCTGTACTACGAGCAGTACTTC. Translated, it gives CASSLGLLYYEQYF. The full variable domain, completed using reference TRBV7-9 and TRBJ2-7, is DTGVSQNPRHKITKRGQNVTFRCDPISEHNRLYWYRQTLGQGPEFLTYFQNEAQLEKSRLLSDRFSAERPKGSFSTLEIQRTEQGDSAMYLCASSLGLLYYEQYFGPGTRLTVT.

The chain joins TRBV29-1 to TRBJ1-1, with 7 bases fitting TRBD1. CDR1 is SQVTM and CDR2 is ANQGSEA in the germline V gene. This CDR3 has 18 residues. After removal of 1 base from V and 0 bases from J, the junction contained 14 bases not matched to a gene. DNA of the CDR3: TGCAGCGTTGAAGGCTTTTTACAGGGGCCCACCTTGAACACTGAAGCTTTCTTT. Translated: CSVEGFLQGPTLNTEAFF.

The CDR3 region is CASSVGDRRNTEAFF. The CDR3 coding sequence is TGTGCCAGCAGCGTAGGGGACAGAAGGAACACTGAAGCTTTCTTT. The rearrangement links TRBV9 to TRBJ1-1, with TRBD1 matching 7 bases. Per germline, CDR1 SGDLS and CDR2 YYNGEE. The CDR3 covers 15 residues. The trim removed 0 bases at V and 1 base at J, leaving 3 bases unmatched.

The V and J genes are TRBV5-4 and TRBJ2-7; D remains unclear. CDR3 length: 14 residues. Trimming cost V 3 bases and J 2 bases, with 12 bases left between them. Germline assignment: CDR1 SGHNT and CDR2 YYREEE (reference sequence). CDR3 nucleotides: TGTGCCAGCAGCTCCAGTGCCCCTGCCTACGAGCAGTACTTC. This translates into CASSSSAPAYEQYF.